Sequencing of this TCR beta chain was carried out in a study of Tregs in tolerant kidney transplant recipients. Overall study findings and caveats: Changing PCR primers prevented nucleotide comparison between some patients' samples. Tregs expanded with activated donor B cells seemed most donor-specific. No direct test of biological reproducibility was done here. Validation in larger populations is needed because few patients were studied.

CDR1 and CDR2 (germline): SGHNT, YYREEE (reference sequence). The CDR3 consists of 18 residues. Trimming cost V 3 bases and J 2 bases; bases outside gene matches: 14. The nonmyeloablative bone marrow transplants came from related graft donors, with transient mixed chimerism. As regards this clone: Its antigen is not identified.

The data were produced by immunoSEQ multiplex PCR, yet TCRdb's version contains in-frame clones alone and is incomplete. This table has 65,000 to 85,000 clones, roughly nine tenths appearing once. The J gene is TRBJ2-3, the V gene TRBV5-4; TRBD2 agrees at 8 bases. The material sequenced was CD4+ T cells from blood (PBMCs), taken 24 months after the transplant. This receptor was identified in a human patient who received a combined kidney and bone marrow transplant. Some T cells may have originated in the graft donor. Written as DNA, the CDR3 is TGTGCCAGCAGCTCCGGCGGGGGGCACTTCCGAAACACAGATACGCAGTATTTT. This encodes CASSSGGGHFRNTDTQYF.